The 25 T cell receptor beta chains given below trace back to one sample, sequenced in a study of T cell responses to AZD1222 COVID-19 vaccine. Only in-frame clones appear in the TCRdb table, and some are missing; sequencing was by immunoSEQ multiplex PCR. This sample carries over 75,000 clones, approximately 83% of them seen once, and the ten largest clones take more than 3%. Material: peripheral blood, obtained 28 days after the second AZD1222 dose. All receptors derive from an adult who received the AZD1222 COVID-19 vaccine.

J is TRBJ1-2 and V is TRBV7-8, with D possibly matching TRBD1 (6 bases). Germline lookup yields CDR1 SGHVS and CDR2 FQNEAQ. The CDR3 has 13 amino acids. The ends were cut back, 1 base at V and 7 bases at J, with 10 bases in the middle. The CDR3 nucleotides are TGTGCCAGCAGCTTAGAGTCAGGGGTTGGCTACACCTTC. This encodes CASSLESGVGYTF.

CDR3 in DNA: TGTGCCAGCAGCCGCCCATTGGGGAGTAACACTGAAGCTTTCTTT. It specifies CASSRPLGSNTEAFF. V and J are TRBV4-2 and TRBJ1-1; the D is unclear. The CDR3 has 15 amino acids. Deletions cut 4 bases from V and 2 bases from J, with 14 bases between. Germline loops: CDR1 LGHNA, CDR2 YNFKEQ.

The chain couples TRBV7-6 to TRBJ2-5, with 9 bases that match TRBD1. J was trimmed by 5 bases and V by 5 bases; bases with no gene match: 12. This CDR3 has 16 residues. CDR1 is SGHVS, CDR2 FNYEAQ, per germline. This CDR3 reads CASSHGRTGTGETQYF. CDR3 coding DNA: TGTGCCAGCAGCCACGGCCGGACAGGGACAGGGGAGACCCAGTACTTC.

The chain uses TRBV7-6 and TRBJ1-1; D is possibly TRBD1 (5 bases). The CDR3 loop spans 17 amino acids. The V gene's germline CDR1 is SGHVS and CDR2 FNYEAQ. V was shortened by 4 bases and J by 3 bases, with 21 bases between the two germline ends. CDR3 amino acids: CASSSLPDGGSDTEAFF. The DNA for the CDR3 is TGTGCCAGCAGCTCCCTCCCCGACGGGGGGTCGGACACTGAAGCTTTCTTT.

This rearrangement joins TRBV5-1 to TRBJ2-1, with D maybe TRBD1 (5 bases). Per the germline V gene, CDR1 is SGHRS and CDR2 is YFSETQ. CDR3 length: 16 residues. Trimming removed 4 bases from V and 5 bases from J, with 19 bases in between. DNA of the CDR3: TGCGCCAGCAGCCCTCGTACTGGGGCTCAAAACAATGAGCAGTTCTTC. Protein: CASSPRTGAQNNEQFF. Based on the CDR3 plus reference TRBV5-1 and TRBJ2-1, the full variable domain is KAGVTQTPRYLIKTRGQQVTLSCSPISGHRSVSWYQQTPGQGLQFLFEYFSETQRNKGNFPGRFSGRQFSNSRSEMNVSTLELGDSALYLCASSPRTGAQNNEQFFGPGTRLTVL.

V gene TRBV2 combines with J gene TRBJ2-4; D may be TRBD1 (5 bases). The CDR3 is 13 residues long. The ends were cut back, 1 base at V and 4 bases at J, with 5 bases in the middle. Germline assignment: CDR1 SNHLY and CDR2 FYNNEI. The CDR3 DNA sequence: TGTGCCAGCAGTGAAGGGACAAAAAACATTCAGTACTTC. This gives the protein CASSEGTKNIQYF.

This clone was seen a handful of times. The V and J genes are TRBV11-3 and TRBJ2-2, with no clear D. The CDR3 runs to 13 residues. V was clipped by 0 bases and J by 4 bases, with 3 bases between them. From germline, CDR1 is SGHNT and CDR2 YENEEA. This chain's CDR3 is CASSLDVTGELFF. CDR3 nucleotide sequence: TGTGCCAGCAGCTTAGACGTCACCGGGGAGCTGTTTTTT.

The chain joins TRBV12-3 or TRBV12-4 to TRBJ1-1; D uncertain. V lost 7 bases and J 1 base, leaving 10 bases between the germline ends. The CDR3 loop spans 13 amino acids. In DNA, the CDR3 is TGTGCCAGCACCCAACGGGGGAACACTGAAGCTTTCTTT. The encoded protein is CASTQRGNTEAFF.

The rearrangement links TRBV25-1 to TRBJ2-1; TRBD2 agrees at 11 bases. Germline CDR1 is MGHDK and CDR2 is SYGVNS. The ends lost 3 bases at V and 4 bases at J; junction bases unmatched: 5. The CDR3 contains 16 residues. The CDR3 reads CASSELAGGRYNEQFF. CDR3 coding DNA: TGTGCCAGCAGTGAGTTAGCGGGGGGGCGTTACAATGAGCAGTTCTTC. Combining the CDR3 with reference TRBV25-1 and TRBJ2-1 gives the whole variable domain EADIYQTPRYLVIGTGKKITLECSQTMGHDKMYWYQQDPGMELHLIHYSYGVNSTEKGDLSSESTVSRIRTEHFPLTLESARPSHTSQYLCASSELAGGRYNEQFFGPGTRLTVL.

The chain carries TRBV5-1 and TRBJ2-1; D gene uncertain. There are 15 residues in the CDR3. Germline loops: CDR1 SGHRS, CDR2 YFSETQ. With 1 base removed from V and 5 bases from J, the gap between germline ends came to 13 bases. CDR3 nucleotides: TGCGCCAGCAGCTTGAACGGAAGAGCCGACAATGAGCAGTTCTTC. Its translation: CASSLNGRADNEQFF.

This chain uses TRBV27 with TRBJ1-6, with TRBD1 matching 7 bases. Losses at the gene ends were 7 bases for V and 6 bases for J; bases not matched to a gene: 6. Germline loops: CDR1 MNHEY, CDR2 SMNVEV (reference sequence). This CDR3 is 14 amino acids long. CDR3 in DNA: TGTGCCAGCAACAGGGGCAATTTTAATTCACCCCTCCACTTT. It translates to CASNRGNFNSPLHF.

This chain links TRBV7-2 with TRBJ1-6, with D perhaps TRBD1 (5 bases). The germline CDR1 and CDR2 sequences are SGHTA and FQGNSA. This CDR3 region has 16 residues. V gave up 5 bases and J gave up 6 bases, with 17 bases separating them. This CDR3 reads CASSPGGTPPNSPLHF. Here the CDR3 DNA reads TGTGCCAGCAGCCCGGGGGGAACCCCCCCTAATTCACCCCTCCACTTT.

This clone was recorded a few times. V usage is TRBV24-1 and J usage is TRBJ1-2; the match to TRBD1 covers 8 bases. The V and J ends lost 4 bases and 3 bases, in that order; junction bases with no gene match: 12. Per the germline V gene, CDR1 is KGHDR and CDR2 is SFDVKD. This CDR3 has 17 residues. CDR3: CATSDPHGTGLDYGYTF. CDR3 nucleotide sequence: TGTGCCACCAGTGACCCCCACGGGACAGGACTTGACTATGGCTACACCTTC.

This sequence joins TRBV4-3 and TRBJ2-3; 11 bases are a match to TRBD2. This CDR3 is 18 amino acids long. Germline-derived CDR1 and CDR2 are LGHNA and YSLEER. V was pared by 3 bases and J by 2 bases, with 10 bases of the junction left unmatched. The CDR3 protein is CASSQDLAGGWVTDTQYF. CDR3 bases: TGCGCCAGCAGCCAGGACCTAGCGGGAGGTTGGGTCACAGATACGCAGTATTTT.

The chain uses TRBV7-3 and TRBJ2-1, with 12 positions matching TRBD2. The germline V gene has CDR1 SGHTA and CDR2 FQGTGA. The CDR3 covers 17 residues. Trimming at V came to 0 bases and at J to 5 bases, leaving 5 bases not matched to a gene. The CDR3 region is CASSLTTSGRGDNEQFF. In DNA, the CDR3 is TGTGCCAGCAGCTTAACGACTAGCGGGAGAGGGGACAATGAGCAGTTCTTC.

The chain has TRBV6-1 and TRBJ2-3; 8 nucleotides align to TRBD1. J was trimmed by 2 bases and V by 1 base; bases with no gene match: 2. CDR1 is MNHNS, CDR2 SASEGT, per germline. The CDR3 runs 15 residues. The CDR3 spells CASSEGTGHTDTQYF. The CDR3 DNA reads as TGTGCCAGCAGTGAAGGGACAGGGCACACAGATACGCAGTATTTT.

The V gene is TRBV6-5, the J gene TRBJ1-6; the D gene is possibly TRBD1 (5 bases). CDR1 is MNHEY and CDR2 is SVGAGI in the germline V gene. The CDR3 is 14 residues long. V shed 7 bases and J shed 9 bases, with 16 bases lying between them. The CDR3 nucleotides read TGTGCCAGCAACCCCCAGGGAGGAGGTTCACCCCTCCACTTT. As protein: CASNPQGGGSPLHF.

The chain joins TRBV19 to TRBJ2-3, with a tentative D call TRBD1 (7 bases). This CDR3 contains 15 residues. V was shortened by 5 bases and J by 3 bases, with 15 bases between the two germline ends. In germline, CDR1 is LNHDA, CDR2 SQIVND (reference sequence). CDR3 sequence (DNA): TGTGCCAGTAGTCCCGACAGGGAGGCGACAGATACGCAGTATTTT. It yields the protein CASSPDREATDTQYF.

The J gene is TRBJ2-7, the V gene TRBV7-9; D might be TRBD1 (6 bases). CDR1 is SEHNR, CDR2 FQNEAQ, per germline (reference sequence). V gave up 5 bases and J gave up 5 bases, with 7 bases separating them. This CDR3 spans 11 amino acids. CDR3 in DNA: TGTGCCAGCAGCCGGGACAACGAGCAGTACTTC. This encodes CASSRDNEQYF.

The rearrangement joins TRBV27 to TRBJ1-3; D not certain. CDR3 length equals 13 residues. The V gene's germline CDR1 is MNHEY and CDR2 SMNVEV (reference sequence). The V end was cut by 6 bases, the J end by 4 bases, with 10 bases between. In nucleotides, the CDR3 is TGTGCCAGCAGGGACCAAGAGGGAAACACCATATATTTT. It translates to CASRDQEGNTIYF.

This rearrangement joins TRBV5-1 to TRBJ1-1; D gene uncertain. CDR1 SGHRS and CDR2 YFSETQ come from the germline V gene. V lost 1 base, J lost 3 bases, and 10 bases lay in between. The CDR3 runs to 14 residues. CDR3 coding DNA: TGCGCCAGCAGCTTGACGGCTGTTTACACTGAAGCTTTCTTT. This codes for CASSLTAVYTEAFF.

The chain combines TRBV30 with TRBJ2-7; 10 bases agree with TRBD2. The germline V gene encodes CDR1 GTSNPN and CDR2 SVGIG (reference sequence). The CDR3 is 14 amino acids. V lost 2 bases and J lost 0; bases outside the gene matches: 1. The CDR3 nucleotides are TGTGCCTGGAGTCTAGCGGGGGCCTCCTACGAGCAGTACTTC. This sequence encodes CAWSLAGASYEQYF.

The J gene is TRBJ1-1, the V gene TRBV15; 9 bases map to TRBD1. CDR3 length: 18 residues. The V gene end was trimmed by 0 bases and the J gene end by 2 bases; junction bases not matched to a gene: 10. Looked up from germline, CDR1 is LNHNV and CDR2 is YYDKDF (reference sequence). CDR3 DNA: TGTGCCACCAGCAGAGACCATTATGTGGGACAGGGTAACACTGAAGCTTTCTTT. It yields the protein CATSRDHYVGQGNTEAFF.

The chain recombines TRBV13 with TRBJ2-3, with D hard to call. The CDR3 is 12 amino acids. Germline CDR1 is PRHDT and CDR2 is FYEKMQ (reference sequence). Trimming took 5 bases from V and 2 from J, leaving 5 bases between them. The CDR3: CASSAYTDTQYF. The CDR3 nucleotides are TGTGCCAGCAGCGCCTACACAGATACGCAGTATTTT.

The V gene is TRBV13, the J gene TRBJ2-5; 13 nucleotides line up with TRBD2. The CDR3 sequence is 16 residues long. Germline CDR1 PRHDT, CDR2 FYEKMQ (reference sequence). The trim removed 5 bases at V and 2 bases at J, leaving 5 bases unmatched. The CDR3 spells CASSISLAGGQETQYF. As DNA, the CDR3 is TGTGCCAGCAGCATCTCACTAGCGGGGGGGCAAGAGACCCAGTACTTC.